The 3 T cell receptor beta chains below all came from one sample that was sequenced in a study of CD8 T cells in Susac syndrome (dated by TCRdb to between 2017 and 2020). Libraries were made using the immunoSEQ multiplex PCR assay. RNA was extracted using the RNeasy kit, and roughly 0.5 to 1 ug of the RNA was reverse transcribed with random hexamers. TCRdb itself trimmed the public reads at Q25 with fastp, ran MiXCR and retained productive beta chains. Rows merge per CDR3 protein into single entries with the most common DNA and genes. For this sample the table gives roughly 200,000 distinct CDR3 sequences, of which approximately 95% were detected only once. The top ten hold about 0.15% of the sample. Sequenced input: CD8+ T cells from PBMCs. These receptors were taken from a human donor with multiple sclerosis.

This chain uses TRBV21-1 with TRBJ2-4; the table calls TRBD2, which could not be checked here. TRBV21-1 is shown as a pseudogene. CDR3 length: 15 residues. In nucleotides, the CDR3 is TGTGCCAGCAGCAAAGTGGGAGGGGGCAGAAACATTCAGTACTTC. It translates to CASSKVGGGRNIQYF.

This clonotype showed up just a few times. This CDR3 is CASTQGYEQYF. CDR3 nucleotide sequence: TGTGCCAGCACCCAGGGCTACGAGCAGTACTTC. J is TRBJ2-7 and V is TRBV11-2; TRBD1 is a possible D gene (5 bases). V lost 7 bases and J 3 bases, leaving 7 bases between the germline ends. The length of the CDR3 is 11 residues. Germline V lookup: CDR1 SGHAT, CDR2 FQNNGV.

The V call is TRBV29-1, the J call TRBJ1-1; no definite D call. Trimming left V 0 bases short and J 6 bases short, with 11 bases between. The germline CDR1 and CDR2 sequences are SQVTM and ANQGSEA. The length of the CDR3 is 13 residues. This CDR3 reads CSVEDRRIPEAFF. The CDR3 nucleotides are TGCAGCGTTGAAGATCGTCGGATCCCTGAAGCTTTCTTT.